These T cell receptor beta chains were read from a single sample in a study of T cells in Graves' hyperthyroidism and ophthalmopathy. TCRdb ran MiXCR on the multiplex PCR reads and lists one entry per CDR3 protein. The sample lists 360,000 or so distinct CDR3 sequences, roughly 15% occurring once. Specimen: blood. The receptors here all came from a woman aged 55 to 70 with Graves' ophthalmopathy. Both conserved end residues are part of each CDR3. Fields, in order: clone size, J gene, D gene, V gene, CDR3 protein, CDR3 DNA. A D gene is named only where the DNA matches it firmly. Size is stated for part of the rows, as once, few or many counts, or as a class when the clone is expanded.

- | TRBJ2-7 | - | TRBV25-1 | CASTDTAEQYF | TGTGCCAGCACTGATACCGCTGAGCAGTACTTC
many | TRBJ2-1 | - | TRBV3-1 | CASSQGLSSYNEQFF | TGTGCCAGCAGCCAAGGGCTGAGCTCCTACAATGAGCAGTTCTTC
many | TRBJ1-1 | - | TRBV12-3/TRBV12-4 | CASTVGGGGNTEAFF | TGTGCCAGCACCGTTGGTGGGGGGGGGAACACTGAAGCTTTCTTT
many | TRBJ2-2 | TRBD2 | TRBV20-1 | CSARDRAGGPSAELFF | TGCAGTGCTAGAGATCGGGCGGGAGGGCCTTCAGCGGAGCTGTTTTTT
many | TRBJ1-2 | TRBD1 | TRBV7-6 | CASSLRQGDYGYTF | TGTGCCAGCAGCTTAAGACAGGGGGACTATGGCTACACCTTC
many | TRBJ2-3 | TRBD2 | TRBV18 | CASSPRGGRTARDTQYF | TGTGCCAGCTCACCACGGGGCGGGAGGACCGCCCGAGATACGCAGTATTTT
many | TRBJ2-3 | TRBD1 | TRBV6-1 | CASSEATGVGPDTQYF | TGTGCCAGCAGTGAGGCAACAGGGGTGGGACCAGATACGCAGTATTTT
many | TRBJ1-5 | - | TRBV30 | CAWSRGSNQPQHF | TGTGCCTGGAGCCGCGGTAGCAATCAGCCCCAGCATTTT
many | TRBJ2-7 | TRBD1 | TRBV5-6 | CASSETGTGTYEQYF | TGTGCCAGCAGTGAGACCGGGACAGGCACCTACGAGCAGTACTTC
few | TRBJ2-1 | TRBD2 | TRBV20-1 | CSARNPSGPYEQFF | TGCAGTGCTAGGAATCCTAGCGGTCCGTATGAGCAGTTCTTC